This TCR beta chain was sequenced during a study of blood T cell repertoires in COVID-19. The overall study: Some COVID-19 samples were acute and others convalescent; all came from the United States, Italy and Spain. Sources were T cells, B-cell-depleted T cells, or PBMCs; the material itself was cDNA or gDNA.

Source study methods: Amplification of reference gene primers provided the estimated nucleated cell counts. Some clones are missing from TCRdb's copy, which holds only in-frame ones; the method was immunoSEQ multiplex PCR. The V and J calls and clone size were taken over from that table, and D and trimming were inferred from the DNA. The sample shows around 700,000 clones, approximately 90% of them seen only once. CDR3 length equals 15 residues. Germline lookup yields CDR1 ENHRY and CDR2 SYGVKD. Trimming shortened V by 3 bases and J by 4 bases, and 13 bases separated the two germline ends. This TCR came from a woman under 30 with acute or convalescent COVID-19. Sequencing used peripheral blood. The chain recombines TRBV10-3 with TRBJ1-3; no clear D. The CDR3 nucleotides read TGTGCCATCAGTGACCCAAGTCGAGTGGGAAACACCATATATTTT. This translates into CAISDPSRVGNTIYF.